This T cell receptor beta chain was captured by sequencing in a study of Graves' ophthalmopathy and Graves' hyperthyroidism. The authors amplified TCR beta CDR3 regions, and they did so from RNA transcripts for repertoire sequencing. The first-round RT-PCR employed HTBI primers together with the Qiagen OneStep RT-PCR kit. A multiplex PCR was then performed as the second round. TCRdb reanalysed the multiplex PCR reads using MiXCR and keeps one entry per CDR3 protein. This sample has 240,000 or so distinct CDR3 sequences, with 45% to 55% found just once. Only a few counts were recorded for this clonotype. The germline V and J ends were trimmed by 5 bases and 3 bases, with 11 bases remaining between them. The CDR3 is 13 residues long. CDR1 and CDR2 from the germline V gene are SGHTA and FQGNSA.

This clonotype was obtained from an adult man with Graves' ophthalmopathy. Sequencing used peripheral blood. The genes are TRBV7-2 and TRBJ2-7, with unresolved D. CDR3 DNA: TGTGCCAGCAGCCTTACGCGCTTCTACGAGCAGTACTTC. Translating it yields CASSLTRFYEQYF. The complete variable domain, with remaining parts taken from reference TRBV7-2 and TRBJ2-7, reads GAGVSQSPSNKVTEKGKDVELRCDPISGHTALYWYRQSLGQGLEFLIYFQGNSAPDKSGLPSDRFSAERTGGSVSTLTIQRTQQEDSAVYLCASSLTRFYEQYFGPGTRLTVT.